This TCR beta chain was recovered during a study of OX40 agonist ivuxolimab in advanced cancers. Study-level information: Patients' therapy was ivuxolimab, an antibody that acts as an agonist of OX40 (CD134).

The protocol was immunoSEQ multiplex PCR, while the TCRdb copy is restricted to in-frame clones and leaves out a portion. This repertoire shows 40,000 to 55,000 clones, about 80% found once; its top ten account for less than 11%. The CDR3 is made up of 13 amino acids. Trimming cost V 6 bases and J 3 bases, with 8 bases left between them. The germline gives CDR1 KGHSH, CDR2 LQKENI. Specimen: CD4+ or CD8+ T cells sorted from blood, collected in a trial of the OX40 agonist ivuxolimab. The chain is built from TRBV18 and TRBJ2-2; D remains ambiguous. This TCR came from an adult with an advanced solid tumor such as melanoma, head and neck, liver or kidney cancer. Written as DNA, the CDR3 is TGTGCCAGCTCCCCTCGATACACCGGGGAGCTGTTTTTT. Amino acids: CASSPRYTGELFF.